This TCR beta chain was sequenced for a study of OX40 agonist ivuxolimab in advanced cancers. The wider study: Ivuxolimab is an agonistic anti-OX40 (CD134) antibody, and patients were treated with it.

The CDR3 is 11 amino acids. V was pared by 5 bases and J by 6 bases, with 6 bases between. Germline CDR1 and CDR2: SNHLY and FYNNEI. TCRdb's table, derived via immunoSEQ multiplex PCR, lists solely in-frame clones and lacks some. The sample lists 100,000 or so clones; roughly 94% were seen once. This TCR was recovered from an adult with an advanced solid tumor such as melanoma, head and neck, liver or kidney cancer. Sequenced here: CD4+ or CD8+ T cells sorted from blood, sampled in a trial of the OX40 agonist ivuxolimab. The chain joins TRBV2 to TRBJ2-3; no firm D call. CDR3 nucleotides: TGTGCCAGCAGTCCCAGGGATACGCAGTATTTT. It specifies CASSPRDTQYF.